This section outlines one TCR beta chain sequence together with its context. The sample belongs to a study of blood T cell repertoires in COVID-19. Study information: The analysed material was cDNA or gDNA that came from T cells, B-cell-depleted T cells, or PBMCs.

The study recruited exposed participants who had met a COVID-19 case within 2 weeks before entry. The table came from immunoSEQ multiplex PCR; TCRdb's copy has only in-frame clones and leaves some out. The sample lists 240,000 or so clones, around 89% occurring once. The CDR3 consists of 16 residues. The V gene's germline CDR1 is LGHDT and CDR2 YNNKEL (reference sequence). After removal of 0 bases from V and 8 bases from J, the junction contained 7 bases not matched to a gene. The receptor's source is a man in his fifties or sixties who had been exposed to COVID-19. The chain joins TRBV3-1 (or the pseudogene TRBV3-2) to TRBJ1-6, with 7 bases matching TRBD1. Sequenced input: PBMCs or T cells enriched from blood (not recorded which). Here the CDR3 reads CASSQERARGDSPLHF. CDR3 nucleotide sequence: TGTGCCAGCAGCCAAGAAAGGGCCAGGGGGGATTCACCCCTCCACTTT.